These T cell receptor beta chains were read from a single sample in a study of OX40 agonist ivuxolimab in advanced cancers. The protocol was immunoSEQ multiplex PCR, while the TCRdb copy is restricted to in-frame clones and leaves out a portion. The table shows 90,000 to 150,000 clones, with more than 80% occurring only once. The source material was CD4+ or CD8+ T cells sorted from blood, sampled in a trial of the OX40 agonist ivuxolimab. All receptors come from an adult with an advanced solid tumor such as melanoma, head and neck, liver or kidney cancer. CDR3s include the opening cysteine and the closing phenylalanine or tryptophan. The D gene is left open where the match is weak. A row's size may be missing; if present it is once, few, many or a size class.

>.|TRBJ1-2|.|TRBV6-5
TGTGCCAGCAGATCGGTAGGGGGTGGCTACACCTTC
CASRSVGGGYTF
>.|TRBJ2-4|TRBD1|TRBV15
TGTGCCACCAGCGGAGGACAGGGGACGTACATTCAGTACTTC
CATSGGQGTYIQYF
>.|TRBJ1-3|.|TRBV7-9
TGTGCCACGCCTGTCAGAGGCTCTGGAAACACCATATATTTT
CATPVRGSGNTIYF
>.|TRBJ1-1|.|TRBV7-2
TGTGCCAGCAGCTTAGCGCTACAGGGGAACACTGAAGCTTTCTTT
CASSLALQGNTEAFF
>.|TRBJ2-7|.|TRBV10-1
TGCGCCAGCAGTGAGAACAGGGATCGGTACGAGCAGTACTTC
CASSENRDRYEQYF
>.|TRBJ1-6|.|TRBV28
TGTGCCAGCAGGGACCCCGGGATGGGCTCACCCCTCCACTTT
CASRDPGMGSPLHF
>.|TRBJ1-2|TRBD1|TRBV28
TGTGCCAGCAGGATCCCAGGGGGGGGCTATGGCTACACCTTC
CASRIPGGGYGYTF
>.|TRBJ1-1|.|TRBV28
TGTGCCAGTCATCGTGAGGGGTTAATTATGGGGGCTGAAGCTTTCTTT
CASHREGLIMGAEAFF
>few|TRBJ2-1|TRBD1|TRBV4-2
TGTGCCAGCAGCCAAGCCGGGACAGGGGGCCACAATGAGCAGTTCTTC
CASSQAGTGGHNEQFF
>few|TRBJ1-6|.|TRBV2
TGTGCCAGCAGTGAACCTATCTCACCCCTCCACTTT
CASSEPISPLHF
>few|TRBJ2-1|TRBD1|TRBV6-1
TGTGCCAGCAGTGAAGCGGACAGGATCTACAATGAGCAGTTCTTC
CASSEADRIYNEQFF
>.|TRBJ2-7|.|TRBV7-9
TGTGCCAGCAGCTTGGGGGGGCACTCCTACGAGCAGTACTTC
CASSLGGHSYEQYF
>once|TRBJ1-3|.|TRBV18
TGTGCCAGCTCACCCACAGCTCTCGGAAACACCATATATTTT
CASSPTALGNTIYF
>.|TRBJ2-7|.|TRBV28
TGTGCCAGCAGTTTATCCAGGCAGAGCTCCTACGAGCAGTACTTC
CASSLSRQSSYEQYF
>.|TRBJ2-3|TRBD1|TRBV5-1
TGCGCCAGCAGCTTTATGACAGGGCTTCCCGCAGATACGCAGTATTTT
CASSFMTGLPADTQYF
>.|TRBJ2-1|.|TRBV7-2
TGTGCCAGCAGCCGACCGCGGCACAATGAGCAGTTCTTC
CASSRPRHNEQFF
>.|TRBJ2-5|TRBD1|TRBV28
TGTGCCAGCAGTAGAGAGACAGGGATGTGGGAGACCCAGTACTTC
CASSRETGMWETQYF
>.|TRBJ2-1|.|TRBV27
TGTGCCAGCTGGGTGGCTAGCGCCTACAATGAGCAGTTCTTC
CASWVASAYNEQFF
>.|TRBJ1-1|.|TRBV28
TGTGCCAGCAGTCCCCCCCCAGTGAACACTGAAGCTTTCTTT
CASSPPPVNTEAFF
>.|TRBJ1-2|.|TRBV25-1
TGTGCCAGCAGTGATGCGGCCATTGGGGGTTATGGCTACACCTTC
CASSDAAIGGYGYTF
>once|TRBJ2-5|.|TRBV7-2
TGTGCCAGCAGCCAAAGGGCCCGAAATAGAGAGACCCAGTACTTC
CASSQRARNRETQYF
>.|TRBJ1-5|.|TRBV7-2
TGTGCCAGCAGCTTAAGGGCAAGGGGGGACCAGCCCCAGCATTTT
CASSLRARGDQPQHF
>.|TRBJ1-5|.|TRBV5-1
TGCGCCAGCAGCTTGGGAGACAGTAATAGTAATCAGCCCCAGCATTTT
CASSLGDSNSNQPQHF
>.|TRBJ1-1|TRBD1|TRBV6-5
TGTGCCACCCTAAAAGGGGGCGGGTACACTGAAGCTTTCTTT
CATLKGGGYTEAFF
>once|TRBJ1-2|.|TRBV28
TGTGCCAGCAGCCTGGGACGGAACTATGGCTACACCTTC
CASSLGRNYGYTF
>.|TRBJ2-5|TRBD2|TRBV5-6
TGTGCCACCCACTCTTCGGGGGGTTCTAAAGAGACCCAGTACTTC
CATHSSGGSKETQYF
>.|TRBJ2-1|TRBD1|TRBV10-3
TGTGCCATCAGCACAGGACAGGGCTTTGTTGAGCAGTTCTTC
CAISTGQGFVEQFF
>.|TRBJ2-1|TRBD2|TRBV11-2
TGTGCCAGCAGCTGGGGACTAAAAGACAATGAGCAGTTCTTC
CASSWGLKDNEQFF
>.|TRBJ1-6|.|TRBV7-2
TGTGCCAGCAGCCTCCAGGGCTTTGATTCACCCCTCCACTTT
CASSLQGFDSPLHF
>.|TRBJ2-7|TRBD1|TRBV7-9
TGTGCCAGCAGCTTTTATTTGGGACAGAACTCCTACGAGCAGTACTTC
CASSFYLGQNSYEQYF
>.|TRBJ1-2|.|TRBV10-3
TGTGCCATCAGTGAGCCTCCTAACTATGGCTACACCTTC
CAISEPPNYGYTF
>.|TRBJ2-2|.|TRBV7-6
TGTGCCAGCAGCTCCGGACAGAGTCGATTATTCACCGGGGAGCTGTTTTTT
CASSSGQSRLFTGELFF
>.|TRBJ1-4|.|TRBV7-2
TGTGCCAGCGGGTGGCAGGCCACAACTAATGAAAAACTGTTTTTT
CASGWQATTNEKLFF
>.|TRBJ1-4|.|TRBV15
TGTGCCACCAGCAGAGATCGCGGGGTTGAAAAACTGTTTTTT
CATSRDRGVEKLFF
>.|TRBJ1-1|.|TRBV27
TGTGCCAGTAAGTGGGGGAACACTGAAGCTTTCTTT
CASKWGNTEAFF
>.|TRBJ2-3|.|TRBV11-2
TGTGCCAGCAGCCGAATGTGGGGCTCTAGCACAGATACGCAGTATTTT
CASSRMWGSSTDTQYF
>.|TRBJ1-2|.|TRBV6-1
TGTGCCAGCAGTGAGGGTGGTTACTATGGCTACACCTTC
CASSEGGYYGYTF
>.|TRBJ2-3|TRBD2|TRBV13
TGTGCCAGCAGAAGACTAGCGGCAAGCACAGATACGCAGTATTTT
CASRRLAASTDTQYF
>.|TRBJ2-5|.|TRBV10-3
TGTGCCATCAGTGAGAGAGAGACCCAGTACTTC
CAISERETQYF
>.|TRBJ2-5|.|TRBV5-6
TGTGCCAGCAGCCATGAGGGGGGGGCGAGGGAGACCCAGTACTTC
CASSHEGGARETQYF
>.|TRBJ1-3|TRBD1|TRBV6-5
TGTGCCAGCAGCGGGACAGGACGAAACACCATATATTTT
CASSGTGRNTIYF
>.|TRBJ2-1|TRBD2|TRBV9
TGTGCCAGCAGCGTGGGAGGGCGCCCCTACAATGAGCAGTTCTTC
CASSVGGRPYNEQFF
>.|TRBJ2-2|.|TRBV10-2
TGCGCCAGCAAGGGACAGAACACCGGGGAGCTGTTTTTT
CASKGQNTGELFF